This TCR beta chain was captured in a study of early T cells in non-severe SARS-CoV-2 infection. Study as a whole: Unpaired chains resulted from sequencing bulk RNA of unsorted whole blood. Whole-study findings and limits: Database matching using VDJdb favored anti-spike CD8 responses, with private and CD4 specificities left missing.

Attached unique molecular identifiers marked individual cDNA molecules. From the 5' RACE reads, TCRdb called clonotypes with MiXCR, one entry per CDR3 protein. The sample contains 20,000 to 25,000 distinct CDR3 sequences, 3.5% to 5% of which appear only once. CDR3 length equals 17 residues. The germline V gene has CDR1 SEHNR and CDR2 FQNEAQ (reference sequence). V lost 3 bases, J lost 0 bases, and 16 bases lay in between. This clonotype was picked up many times. Its target is not known. The TCR originated in an adult who was a healthcare worker with PCR-confirmed SARS-CoV-2 infection or an uninfected control (not recorded which). The rearrangement uses TRBV7-9 and TRBJ2-3, with TRBD1 as a possible D gene (6 bases). The sample taken for sequencing was whole blood. CDR3 amino acids: CASSLPSNRASTDTQYF. The CDR3 coding sequence is TGTGCCAGCAGCTTGCCCTCGAACAGGGCTAGCACAGATACGCAGTATTTT.